This passage covers 28 T cell receptor beta chains from one sample sequenced in a study of shared clonotypes between healthy human individuals. Sequencing was performed with immunoSEQ multiplex PCR; in TCRdb, only in-frame clones are kept and a portion is missing. Among roughly 2,500,000 clones listed, 80% to 95% were seen once. Sequencing used naive CD4+ T cells from PBMCs. Subset reported: CD45RA+ positively selected. These receptors all come from a man aged 18 to 30 in good health. Some clones in this sample may be carry-over from other donors' samples.

The genes are TRBV14 and TRBJ1-4, with D possibly TRBD1 on 5 matching bases. Trimming removed 4 bases from V and 0 bases from J, with 9 bases in between. Germline V gives CDR1 SGHDN, CDR2 FVKESK. The CDR3 loop spans 15 amino acids. CDR3 in amino acids: CASSRTTATNEKLFF. CDR3 coding DNA: TGTGCCAGCAGCCGAACGACAGCAACTAATGAAAAACTGTTTTTT.

The J gene is TRBJ2-1, the V gene TRBV28, with 11 bases that match TRBD2. CDR1 and CDR2 (germline): MDHEN, SYDVKM. With V trimmed by 3 bases and J by 3 bases, 4 bases remained unmatched. The length of the CDR3 is 16 residues. CDR3 sequence reads: CASSFLTSGSYNEQFF. CDR3 nucleotides: TGTGCCAGCAGTTTTTTAACTAGCGGGAGCTACAATGAGCAGTTCTTC.

The chain employs TRBV5-1 and TRBJ2-3; D is uncertain. Trimming pared 1 base from V and 4 bases from J, leaving 7 bases between. Germline lookup yields CDR1 SGHRS and CDR2 YFSETQ. CDR3 length: 13 residues. In DNA, the CDR3 is TGCGCCAGCAGCTTGAACCCCTCAGATACGCAGTATTTT. This translates into CASSLNPSDTQYF.

CDR3 in amino acids: CASSDPTSGKRETQYF. CDR3 DNA: TGTGCCAGCAGTGACCCGACTAGCGGGAAACGAGAGACCCAGTACTTC. This chain connects TRBV6-1 to TRBJ2-5, with 11 bases aligning to TRBD2. Germline-derived CDR1 and CDR2 are MNHNS and SASEGT. The CDR3 extends over 16 amino acids. Trimming removed 3 bases from V and 4 bases from J; junction bases left unmatched: 7.

This clone was seen just once. The V call is TRBV7-2, the J call TRBJ2-1, with 8 positions matching TRBD1. Germline V CDR1 and CDR2: SGHTA, FQGNSA. The V and J ends lost 5 bases and 10 bases, in that order; junction bases with no gene match: 13. The CDR3 covers 15 residues. DNA of the CDR3: TGTGCCAGCAGCCCGGGACAGGCACGGTCGGGGGAGCAGTTCTTC. Amino acid sequence: CASSPGQARSGEQFF.

The chain recombines TRBV28 with TRBJ2-7; possible D gene TRBD2, 6 bases. Trimming shortened V by 5 bases and J by 1 base, and 15 bases separated the two germline ends. CDR1 and CDR2 (germline): MDHEN, SYDVKM. The CDR3 has 15 amino acids. CDR3 DNA sequence: TGTGCCAGCAGTCTAGGGACTCCCGAATCCTACGAGCAGTACTTC. Encoded protein: CASSLGTPESYEQYF.

On this clone itself: This sample includes further DNA sequences coding for the same CDR3. The J gene is TRBJ2-2, the V gene TRBV7-3; no definite D call. V lost 2 bases, J lost 3 bases, and 7 bases lay in between. The CDR3 has 14 residues. Germline V gene lookup returns CDR1 SGHTA and CDR2 FQGTGA. CDR3 loop: CASSLGRDTGELFF. In nucleotides, the CDR3 is TGTGCCAGCAGCTTAGGAAGGGACACCGGGGAGCTGTTTTTT. The full variable domain, completed using reference TRBV7-3 and TRBJ2-2, is GAGVSQTPSNKVTEKGKYVELRCDPISGHTALYWYRQSLGQGPEFLIYFQGTGAADDSGLPNDRFFAVRPEGSVSTLKIQRTERGDSAVYLCASSLGRDTGELFFGEGSRLTVL.

CDR3: CASSVGLTRDEQYF. CDR3 sequence (DNA): TGTGCCAGCAGCGTAGGACTTACGCGCGACGAGCAGTACTTC. The chain couples TRBV9 to TRBJ2-7, with D unresolved. Between the trimmed V and J ends, which lost 0 bases and 5 bases, there was a span of 12 bases. The CDR3 sequence is 14 residues long. Germline V gene lookup returns CDR1 SGDLS and CDR2 YYNGEE. Full variable domain (outside the CDR3, taken from reference TRBV9 and TRBJ2-7): DSGVTQTPKHLITATGQRVTLRCSPRSGDLSVYWYQQSLDQGLQFLIQYYNGEERAKGNILERFSAQQFPDLHSELNLSSLELGDSALYFCASSVGLTRDEQYFGPGTRLTVT.

This chain joins TRBV5-6 and TRBJ2-3, with D possibly TRBD2 on 5 matching bases. V was shortened by 1 base and J by 2 bases, with 20 bases between the two germline ends. The length of the CDR3 is 18 residues. The germline V gene encodes CDR1 SGHDT and CDR2 YYEEEE. CDR3 amino acids: CASSLIGFRGEITDTQYF. DNA of the CDR3: TGTGCCAGCAGCTTGATCGGTTTTCGGGGAGAGATCACAGATACGCAGTATTTT.

This chain joins TRBV5-1 and TRBJ2-1; D remains unclear. Germline CDR1 reads SGHRS; CDR2 reads YFSETQ. V gave up 4 bases and J gave up 3 bases, with 14 bases separating them. CDR3 size: 15 residues. The CDR3, as DNA: TGCGCCAGCAGCCCTTCGAACTCCGTCTACAATGAGCAGTTCTTC. This codes for CASSPSNSVYNEQFF.

This chain connects TRBV5-1 to TRBJ2-7; 9 positions agree with TRBD2. The CDR3 sequence is 18 residues long. CDR1 and CDR2 from the germline V gene are SGHRS and YFSETQ. V shed 4 bases and J 3 bases; nucleotides not matched to a gene: 17. The CDR3 sequence: CASSGLAGTSLLYYEQYF. CDR3 sequence (DNA): TGCGCCAGCAGCGGGCTAGCGGGAACCTCACTACTTTACTACGAGCAGTACTTC.

This chain uses TRBV28 with TRBJ1-1; 7 nucleotides line up with TRBD1. V lost 4 bases and J lost 5; bases outside the gene matches: 1. The germline gives CDR1 MDHEN, CDR2 SYDVKM. This CDR3 has 12 amino acids. This CDR3 reads CASSSRGTEAFF. As DNA, the CDR3 is TGTGCCAGCAGTTCCAGGGGGACTGAAGCTTTCTTT.

The chain links TRBV7-3 to TRBJ1-5; a weak D match, TRBD1 (6 bases). Germline-derived CDR1 and CDR2 are SGHTA and FQGTGA. CDR3 length: 18 amino acids. Trimming took off 4 bases at V and 5 bases at J, with 24 bases between the two ends. CDR3 protein: CASSSDPLPTRGDQPQHF. CDR3 sequence (DNA): TGTGCCAGCAGCTCCGACCCCCTACCGACAAGGGGGGATCAGCCCCAGCATTTT.

This CDR3 reads CASSLGGTGNTIYF. The CDR3 region has the DNA TGTGCCAGCAGCTTAGGAGGGACTGGAAACACCATATATTTT. This chain uses TRBV7-7 with TRBJ1-3, with unresolved D. The germline V and J ends were trimmed by 1 base and 2 bases, with 6 bases remaining between them. The length of the CDR3 is 14 residues. CDR1 is SSHAT, CDR2 FNYEAQ, per germline (reference sequence).

This clone showed up just once. The chain is built from TRBV13 and TRBJ2-3; D is possibly TRBD2 (6 bases). V was cut by 3 bases and J by 1 base, with 11 bases left in between. This CDR3 spans 15 amino acids. CDR1 and CDR2 from the germline V gene are PRHDT and FYEKMQ (reference sequence). CDR3 sequence: CASSFDGRGTDTQYF. DNA for the CDR3: TGTGCCAGCAGCTTTGACGGGAGAGGCACAGATACGCAGTATTTT. Together with reference TRBV13 and TRBJ2-3, the CDR3 gives the full variable domain: AAGVIQSPRHLIKEKRETATLKCYPIPRHDTVYWYQQGPGQDPQFLISFYEKMQSDKGSIPDRFSAQQFSDYHSELNMSSLELGDSALYFCASSFDGRGTDTQYFGPGTRLTVL.

The sample holds one count of this clone. The chain carries TRBV6-1 and TRBJ2-3; 10 bases fit TRBD1. In germline, CDR1 is MNHNS, CDR2 SASEGT. The CDR3 consists of 15 residues. V was clipped by 10 bases and J by 2 bases; unmatched bases: 9. The CDR3 DNA is TGTGCCATCACCTCCGGGACAGGGGCCACAGATACGCAGTATTTT. It translates to CAITSGTGATDTQYF.

This clone was observed a single time. This sequence joins TRBV10-3 and TRBJ2-3; the match to TRBD2 covers 7 bases. V was pared by 10 bases and J by 4 bases, with 11 bases of the junction left unmatched. The CDR3 totals 14 residues. CDR1 and CDR2 (germline): ENHRY, SYGVKD. The CDR3 region has the DNA TGTGCCACCGCAGCTGGGGCGGGGGCAGATACGCAGTATTTT. It is translated as CATAAGAGADTQYF.

The genes are TRBV27 and TRBJ2-5, with D perhaps TRBD1 (6 bases). Per germline, CDR1 MNHEY and CDR2 SMNVEV (reference sequence). The CDR3 has 13 amino acids. The CDR3 protein is CEGVYRASQTQYF. Here the CDR3 DNA reads TGTGAGGGGGTTTACAGGGCCTCCCAGACCCAGTACTTC.

The chain has TRBV9 and TRBJ2-1, with D possibly being TRBD2 (5 bases). CDR3 length equals 18 residues. Germline V gene lookup returns CDR1 SGDLS and CDR2 YYNGEE. V was shortened by 0 bases and J by 4 bases, with 20 bases between the two germline ends. The CDR3 DNA reads as TGTGCCAGCAGCGTAGATTCGGGCGGTAGCGAACATTACAATGAGCAGTTCTTC. It encodes CASSVDSGGSEHYNEQFF.

The V gene is TRBV4-3, the J gene TRBJ2-2, with TRBD2 matching over 11 bases. The germline CDR1 and CDR2 sequences are LGHNA and YSLEER. Trimming at V came to 3 bases and at J to 2 bases, leaving 8 bases not matched to a gene. The CDR3 extends over 18 amino acids. Written as DNA, the CDR3 is TGCGCCAGCAGCCATAGGACTAGCGGGTCGGGAAACACCGGGGAGCTGTTTTTT. As protein: CASSHRTSGSGNTGELFF.

The rearrangement uses TRBV7-2 and TRBJ2-6; TRBD1 might be the D (5 bases). Germline V CDR1 and CDR2: SGHTA, FQGNSA. The CDR3 totals 15 residues. V was clipped by 2 bases and J by 2 bases, with 7 bases between them. CDR3 loop: CASSLPTAGANVLTF. The DNA for the CDR3 is TGTGCCAGCAGCTTACCGACAGCTGGGGCCAACGTCCTGACTTTC.

In its sample, this clone was seen once. Compared with germline, one end of the junction differs, possibly owing to a read error. This sequence joins TRBV19 and TRBJ2-7, with D tentatively TRBD1 (5 bases). Germline CDR1 is LNHDA and CDR2 is SQIVND (reference sequence). The CDR3 consists of 14 residues. The CDR3 here is CASSLEAGTYEQYF. CDR3 nucleotides: TGTGCCAGTAGTTTAGAGGCAGGGACCTACGAGCAGTACTTC.

Worth noting for this clone: The sample has other DNA sequences that encode this CDR3 too. V usage is TRBV19 and J usage is TRBJ2-3; a possible D gene is TRBD1 (6 bases). Germline values: CDR1 LNHDA, CDR2 SQIVND (reference sequence). V was shortened by 6 bases and J by 1 base, with 11 bases between the two germline ends. The CDR3 length is 14 residues. CDR3 coding DNA: TGTGCCAGTAGCTTAGGGGGTGGCACAGATACGCAGTATTTT. It encodes CASSLGGGTDTQYF.

For this clone: Relative to the germline gene, one junction end is altered; a read error may explain this. The CDR3 region has the DNA TGTGCCAGCAGCCAAGATGGGGCAGGACTTACTATTTTT. This gives the protein CASSQDGAGLTIF. The rearrangement links TRBV4-2 to TRBJ1-4, with a possible D match to TRBD1 (5 bases). This CDR3 spans 13 amino acids. Germline CDR1 and CDR2: LGHNA and YNFKEQ.

This rearrangement joins TRBV27 to TRBJ1-1; TRBD1 agrees at 11 bases. V dropped 3 bases and J dropped 5; count of bases not matched to a gene: 2. The germline gives CDR1 MNHEY, CDR2 SMNVEV (reference sequence). The length of the CDR3 is 14 residues. The CDR3 DNA sequence: TGTGCCAGCAGTTTGGGGACAGGGGGAACTGAAGCTTTCTTT. Residues: CASSLGTGGTEAFF.

As concerns this clone: The same CDR3 can be traced to other DNA sequences in this sample. The chain recombines TRBV5-4 with TRBJ1-4; perhaps TRBD1 as D (5 bases). Deletions cut 0 bases from V and 4 bases from J, with 10 bases between. CDR1 is SGHNT, CDR2 YYREEE, per germline (reference sequence). The CDR3 is made up of 15 amino acids. The chain's CDR3 is CASSLAGRGNEKLFF. The DNA for the CDR3 is TGTGCCAGCAGCTTGGCGGGGAGGGGTAATGAAAAACTGTTTTTT. The full variable domain, completed using reference TRBV5-4 and TRBJ1-4, is ETGVTQSPTHLIKTRGQQVTLRCSSQSGHNTVSWYQQALGQGPQFIFQYYREEENGRGNFPPRFSGLQFPNYSSELNVNALELDDSALYLCASSLAGRGNEKLFFGSGTQLSVL.

This rearrangement joins TRBV28 to TRBJ1-5, with D tentatively TRBD1 (5 bases). The germline V and J ends were trimmed by 5 bases and 2 bases, with 16 bases remaining between them. This CDR3 spans 16 amino acids. Germline CDR1 reads MDHEN; CDR2 reads SYDVKM. As DNA, the CDR3 is TGTGCCAGCAGTCCGCTAAAGGGGAAGGGCAATCAGCCCCAGCATTTT. Protein sequence: CASSPLKGKGNQPQHF. Full variable domain (rest looked up from reference TRBV28 and TRBJ1-5): DVKVTQSSRYLVKRTGEKVFLECVQDMDHENMFWYRQDPGLGLRLIYFSYDVKMKEKGDIPEGYSVSREKKERFSLILESASTNQTSMYLCASSPLKGKGNQPQHFGDGTRLSIL.

This clone was recorded once. The same CDR3 arises from other DNA sequences in this sample as well. The chain links TRBV18 to TRBJ2-3; 7 positions match TRBD1. Germline CDR1 KGHSH, CDR2 LQKENI. The CDR3 is 15 amino acids. V lost 3 bases, J lost 1 base, and 4 bases stayed unmatched. CDR3: CASSPTTGGTDTQYF. CDR3 DNA sequence: TGTGCCAGCTCACCGACTACAGGGGGCACAGATACGCAGTATTTT.